The T cell receptor (beta chain) described here comes from a study of metastatic and nonmetastatic thyroid tumors. Study as a whole: Repertoires from malignant and benign thyroid patients were compared across blood and tumor or nodule tissue. The study's findings and limits: Compared with benign nodules, malignant thyroid tumors were reported to have significantly higher TCR beta diversity in both blood and tumor.

This clone was observed at least ten times. The antigen is not known. Not a single patient had been given any form of treatment at any point before undergoing thyroid surgery. The CDR3 spans 14 residues. The V end was cut by 4 bases, the J end by 6 bases, with 15 bases between. CDR1 and CDR2 (germline): SGHTA, FQGTGA. The authors' processing: The authors used CDR3 differences across clinicopathological groups to build a distant-metastasis classifier for papillary thyroid cancer. Through MiXCR, TCRdb re-clonotyped the PCR reads. These V and J calls originate from TCRdb's pipeline instead of the authors' own analysis. Of about 85,000 clones in the sample, approximately 9% were seen once.

This sequence joins TRBV7-3 and TRBJ1-1; D ambiguous. This clonotype was obtained from a female donor with papillary thyroid cancer or a benign thyroid nodule (not recorded which). Some clones in this sample may be carry-over from other donors' samples. Sequencing used blood. The CDR3 nucleotides read TGTGCCAGCAGCTCCGGACCCAGTCAAGCTGAAGCTTTCTTT. It yields the protein CASSSGPSQAEAFF.